These 3 T cell receptor beta chains share one sample of origin, sequenced in a study of early T cells in non-severe SARS-CoV-2 infection. In TCRdb, the 5' RACE reads were re-called with MiXCR into one record per CDR3 protein. Of some 57,000 distinct CDR3 sequences listed, 9.5% to 14% are singletons. Sequencing was done on a sample of whole blood. The receptors were sampled from an adult who was a healthcare worker with PCR-confirmed SARS-CoV-2 infection or an uninfected control (not recorded which).

This clonotype has at least ten counts. V usage is TRBV2 and J usage is TRBJ1-1; the D is unclear. Trimming took off 4 bases at V and 11 bases at J, with 11 bases between the two ends. CDR3 size: 11 residues. The germline V gene has CDR1 SNHLY and CDR2 FYNNEI. The CDR3 loop reads CASSARAGAFF. The CDR3 region has the DNA TGTGCCAGCAGTGCACGGGCGGGGGCTTTCTTT.

This clonotype was counted only a few times. The chain couples TRBV5-4 to TRBJ2-7; the match to TRBD1 covers 8 bases. Germline CDR1 and CDR2: SGHNT and YYREEE (reference sequence). V gave up 4 bases and J gave up 0 bases; unmatched junction bases: 3. This CDR3 has 14 residues. Here the CDR3 reads CASSIGTGSYEQYF. The CDR3 nucleotides are TGTGCCAGCAGCATCGGGACAGGCTCCTACGAGCAGTACTTC.

The chain carries TRBV12-3 or TRBV12-4 and TRBJ2-5, with 8 nucleotides matching TRBD2. This CDR3 has 14 residues. V lost 3 bases to trimming and J lost 3 bases; unmatched junction nucleotides: 3. In DNA form, the CDR3 reads TGTGCCAGCAGTTTGGCGGGACTAGAAGAGACCCAGTACTTC. It is translated as CASSLAGLEETQYF.